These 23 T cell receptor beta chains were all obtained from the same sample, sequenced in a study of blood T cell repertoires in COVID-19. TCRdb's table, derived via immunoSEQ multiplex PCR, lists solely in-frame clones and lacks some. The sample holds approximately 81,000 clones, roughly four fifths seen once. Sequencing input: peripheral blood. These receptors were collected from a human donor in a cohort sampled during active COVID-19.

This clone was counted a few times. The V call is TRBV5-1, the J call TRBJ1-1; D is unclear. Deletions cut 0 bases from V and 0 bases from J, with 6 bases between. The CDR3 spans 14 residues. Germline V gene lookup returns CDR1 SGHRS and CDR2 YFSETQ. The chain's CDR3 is CASSLDSMNTEAFF. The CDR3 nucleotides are TGCGCCAGCAGCTTGGACAGCATGAACACTGAAGCTTTCTTT.

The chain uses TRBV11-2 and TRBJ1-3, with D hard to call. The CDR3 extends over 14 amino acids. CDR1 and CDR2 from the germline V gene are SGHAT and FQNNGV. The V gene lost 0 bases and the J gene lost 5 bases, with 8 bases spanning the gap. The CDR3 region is CASSLDRSRNTIYF. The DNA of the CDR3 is TGTGCCAGCAGCTTAGATCGGTCCAGAAACACCATATATTTT.

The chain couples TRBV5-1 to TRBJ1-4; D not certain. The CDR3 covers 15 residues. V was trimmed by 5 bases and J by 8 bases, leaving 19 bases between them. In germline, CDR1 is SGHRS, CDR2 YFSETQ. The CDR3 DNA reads TGCGCCAGCAGTTCAGGAGCCCCGGGATTCGAAAAACTGTTTTTT. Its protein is CASSSGAPGFEKLFF.

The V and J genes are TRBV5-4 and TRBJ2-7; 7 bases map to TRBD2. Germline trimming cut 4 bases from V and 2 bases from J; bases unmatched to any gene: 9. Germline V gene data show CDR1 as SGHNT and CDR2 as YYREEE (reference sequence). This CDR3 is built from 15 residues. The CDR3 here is CASSAGPGGTYEQYF. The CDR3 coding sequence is TGTGCCAGCAGCGCGGGTCCGGGGGGAACCTACGAGCAGTACTTC.

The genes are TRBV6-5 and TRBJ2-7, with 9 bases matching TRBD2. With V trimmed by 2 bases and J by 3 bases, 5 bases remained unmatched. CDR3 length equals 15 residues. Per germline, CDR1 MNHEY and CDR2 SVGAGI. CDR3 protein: CASSYVGLAGYEQYF. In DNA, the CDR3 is TGTGCCAGCAGTTACGTGGGACTAGCCGGCTACGAGCAGTACTTC.

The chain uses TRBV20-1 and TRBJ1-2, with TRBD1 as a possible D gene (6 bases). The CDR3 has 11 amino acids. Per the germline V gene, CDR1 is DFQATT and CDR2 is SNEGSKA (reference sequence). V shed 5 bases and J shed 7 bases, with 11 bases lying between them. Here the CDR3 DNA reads TGCAGTGCTGGGACAACATCTGGCTACACCTTC. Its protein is CSAGTTSGYTF.

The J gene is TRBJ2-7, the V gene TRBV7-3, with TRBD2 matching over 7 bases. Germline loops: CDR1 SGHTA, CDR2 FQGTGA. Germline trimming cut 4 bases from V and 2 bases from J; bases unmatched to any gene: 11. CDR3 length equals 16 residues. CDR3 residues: CASSSLGRGPPYEQYF. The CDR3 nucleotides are TGTGCCAGCAGCTCCCTAGGGAGGGGACCTCCCTACGAGCAGTACTTC.

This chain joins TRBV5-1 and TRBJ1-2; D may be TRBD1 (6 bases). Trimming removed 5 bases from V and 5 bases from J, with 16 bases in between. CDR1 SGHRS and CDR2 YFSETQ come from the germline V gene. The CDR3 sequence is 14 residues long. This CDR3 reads CASRQAGVEYGYTF. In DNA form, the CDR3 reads TGCGCCAGCAGACAAGCAGGGGTGGAGTATGGCTACACCTTC.

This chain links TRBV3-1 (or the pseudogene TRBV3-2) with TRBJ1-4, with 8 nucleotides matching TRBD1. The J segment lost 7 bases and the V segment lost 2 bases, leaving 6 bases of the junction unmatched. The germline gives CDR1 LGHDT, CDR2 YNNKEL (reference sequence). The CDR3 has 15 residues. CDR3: CASSQTRGQFEKLFF. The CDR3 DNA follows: TGTGCCAGCAGCCAAACCAGGGGGCAGTTTGAAAAACTGTTTTTT.

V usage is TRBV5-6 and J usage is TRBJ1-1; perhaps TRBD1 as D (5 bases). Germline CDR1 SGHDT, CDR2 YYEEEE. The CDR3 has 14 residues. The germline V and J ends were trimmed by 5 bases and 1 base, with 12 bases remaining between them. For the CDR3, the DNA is TGTGCCAGCAGGGACATGGAGAGGAACACTGAAGCTTTCTTT. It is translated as CASRDMERNTEAFF.

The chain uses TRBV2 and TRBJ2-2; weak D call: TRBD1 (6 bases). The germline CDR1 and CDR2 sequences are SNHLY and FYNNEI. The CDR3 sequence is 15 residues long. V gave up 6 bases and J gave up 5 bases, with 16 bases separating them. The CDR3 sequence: CASSLQGGGTGELFF. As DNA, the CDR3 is TGTGCCAGCAGCCTACAGGGCGGAGGAACCGGGGAGCTGTTTTTT.

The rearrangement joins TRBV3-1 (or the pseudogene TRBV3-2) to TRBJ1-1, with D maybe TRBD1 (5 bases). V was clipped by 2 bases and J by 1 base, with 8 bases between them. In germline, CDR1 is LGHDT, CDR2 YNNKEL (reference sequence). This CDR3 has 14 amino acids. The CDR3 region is CASSQRQRNTEAFF. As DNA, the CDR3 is TGTGCCAGCAGCCAACGACAGAGGAACACTGAAGCTTTCTTT.

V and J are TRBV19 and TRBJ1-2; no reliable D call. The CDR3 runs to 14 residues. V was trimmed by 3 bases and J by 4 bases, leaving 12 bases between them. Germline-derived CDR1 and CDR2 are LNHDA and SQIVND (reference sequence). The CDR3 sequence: CASSMQVELYGYTF. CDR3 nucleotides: TGTGCCAGTAGTATGCAGGTCGAGCTCTATGGCTACACCTTC.

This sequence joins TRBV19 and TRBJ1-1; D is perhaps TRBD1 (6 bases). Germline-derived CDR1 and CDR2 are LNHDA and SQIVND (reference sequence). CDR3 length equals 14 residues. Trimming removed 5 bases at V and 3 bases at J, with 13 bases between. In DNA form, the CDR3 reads TGTGCCAGTAGTCTCCGGACAGCTCACACTGAAGCTTTCTTT. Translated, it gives CASSLRTAHTEAFF.

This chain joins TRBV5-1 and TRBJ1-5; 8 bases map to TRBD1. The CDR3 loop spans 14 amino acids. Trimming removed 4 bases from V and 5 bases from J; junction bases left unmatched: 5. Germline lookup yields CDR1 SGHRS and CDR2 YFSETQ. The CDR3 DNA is TGCGCCAGCAGCCCGGGGACAGGATATCAGCCCCAGCATTTT. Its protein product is CASSPGTGYQPQHF.

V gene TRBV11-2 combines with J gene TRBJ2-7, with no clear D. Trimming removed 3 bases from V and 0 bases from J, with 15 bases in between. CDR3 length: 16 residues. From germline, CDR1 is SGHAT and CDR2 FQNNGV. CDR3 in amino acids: CASSLDPGLGSYEQYF. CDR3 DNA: TGTGCCAGCAGCTTGGATCCAGGCCTGGGCTCCTACGAGCAGTACTTC.

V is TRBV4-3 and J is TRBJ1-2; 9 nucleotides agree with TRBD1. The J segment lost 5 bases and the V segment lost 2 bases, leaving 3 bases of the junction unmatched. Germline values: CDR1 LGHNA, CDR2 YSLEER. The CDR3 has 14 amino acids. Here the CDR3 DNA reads TGCGCCAGCAGCCAATACAGGGGGCAATATGGCTACACCTTC. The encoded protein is CASSQYRGQYGYTF.

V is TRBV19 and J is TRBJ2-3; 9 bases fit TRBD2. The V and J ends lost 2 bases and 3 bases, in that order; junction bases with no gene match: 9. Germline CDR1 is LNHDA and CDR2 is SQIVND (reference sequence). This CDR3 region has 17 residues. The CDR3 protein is CASSIWRGGIVTDTQYF. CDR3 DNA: TGTGCCAGTAGTATATGGCGGGGGGGCATTGTTACAGATACGCAGTATTTT.

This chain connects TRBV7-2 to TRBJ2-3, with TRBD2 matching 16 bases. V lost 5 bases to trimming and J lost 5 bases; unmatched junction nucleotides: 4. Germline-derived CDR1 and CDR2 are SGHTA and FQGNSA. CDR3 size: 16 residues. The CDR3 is CASSGTSGGAVDTQYF. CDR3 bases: TGTGCCAGCAGCGGGACTAGCGGGGGGGCGGTAGATACGCAGTATTTT.

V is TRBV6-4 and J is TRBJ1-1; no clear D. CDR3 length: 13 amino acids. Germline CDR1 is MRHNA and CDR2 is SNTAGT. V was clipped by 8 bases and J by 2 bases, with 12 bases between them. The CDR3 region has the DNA TGTGCCAGCCGGCGGGAGCTTAACACTGAAGCTTTCTTT. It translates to CASRRELNTEAFF.

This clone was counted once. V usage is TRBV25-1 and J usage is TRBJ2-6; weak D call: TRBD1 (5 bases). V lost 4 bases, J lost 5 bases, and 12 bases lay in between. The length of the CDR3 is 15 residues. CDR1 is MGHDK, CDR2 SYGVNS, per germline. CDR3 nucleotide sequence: TGTGCCAGCAGTGGGACATCCCCGAGGGCCAACGTCCTGACTTTC. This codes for CASSGTSPRANVLTF.

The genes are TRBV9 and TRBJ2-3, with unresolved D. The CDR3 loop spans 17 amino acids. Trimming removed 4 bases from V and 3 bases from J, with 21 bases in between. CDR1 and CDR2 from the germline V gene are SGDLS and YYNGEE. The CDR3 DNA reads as TGTGCCAGCAGCTTTCCCAAAGGCGGTATAAGTACAGATACGCAGTATTTT. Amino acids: CASSFPKGGISTDTQYF.

CDR3 nucleotide sequence: TGTGCCAGCAGTGAAGGGGCAGGGTGGGTGGATGGCTACACCTTC. This gives the protein CASSEGAGWVDGYTF. The genes are TRBV6-1 and TRBJ1-2, with D perhaps TRBD1 (5 bases). The V and J ends lost 1 base and 6 bases respectively, with 15 bases between them. Germline V gives CDR1 MNHNS, CDR2 SASEGT. The CDR3 consists of 15 residues.